Listed below are T cell receptor beta chains from one sample, sequenced in a study of human versus mouse CDR3 diversity and MHC coevolution. Generated by immunoSEQ multiplex PCR, the TCRdb table keeps only in-frame clones and is missing some. The profile covers more than 60,000 clones, with 80% to 95% appearing a single time and about 0.14% taken by the ten largest. Input material: naive CD4+ T cells from blood. Receptors originate from a person aged 25 to 69 in good health. Both conserved end residues are trimmed from each CDR3. The D gene is left open where the match is weak.

-,TRBV28,ASRNAALFRDWSYEQY
TRBD1,TRBV6-1,ASSERTGSTGELF
-,TRBV7-2,ASTQGGDPPYEQY
-,TRBV6-1,ATSGTTNTGELF
TRBD2,TRBV15,ATSRAYLAGGRADTQY
-,TRBV10-3,AISPEGVNQPQH
-,TRBV30,AWSAPSGTSSYNSPLH
-,TRBV18,ASSQQGNTEAF
-,TRBV21-1,ASSKWIGGGASNEQF
-,TRBV5-4,ASSLGGETGNTIY
-,TRBV5-1,ASSLAEAGANVLT
TRBD1,TRBV11-2,ASSLGQGPYEQY
-,TRBV27,ASSPSIGAARNNQPQH